This T cell receptor beta chain was identified during a study of blood T cell repertoires in COVID-19 (TCRdb year 2020). Regarding the research as a whole: Samples covering the acute and convalescent phases of COVID-19 were provided by collaborators in the United States, Italy and Spain. The material from the prospective study consisted of cDNA or gDNA derived from T cells, B-cell-depleted T cells, or PBMCs. Deeply sampled blood TCRbeta repertoires from subjects exposed to, actively infected with, or recovered from COVID-19 were included in the dataset. A freely available public database, intended as a resource for researchers studying the immune response to SARS-CoV-2, is where the repertoires were released. The samples were drawn from two sources: the first 160 participants of the ongoing ImmuneRACE study, and 1,000 to 1,500 subjects contributed by 6 global collaborators. Nearly every sample came with metadata listing a de-identified subject ID, COVID-19 status, age in years and sex. HLA class I and class II types, where available, came from metadata supplied by the sample provider rather than from assay-based typing. The paper as a whole reports these results and caveats: The quantity of clinical and demographic metadata differed by source and by participant and was supplied without curation.

The germline V and J ends show losses of 5 bases and 4 bases respectively, and no gene match explains 7 bases of the junction. CDR3 length: 17 amino acids, cysteine to phenylalanine. CDR3 DNA is the only sequence kept; it has 51 bases, read in frame from the first base. CDR1 and CDR2 (LNHDA, SQIVND) derive from the germline V gene (reference sequence). The immunoSEQ Assay, a bias-controlled multiplex PCR, was used to amplify TCRbeta CDR3 regions from genomic DNA. Per the authors' processing: Nucleated cell counts per sample were estimated from amplification of reference gene primers within the assay. To quantify the absolute abundance of each unique TCRbeta CDR3 rearrangement, sequence reads were collapsed and filtered. Productive Simpson clonality was computed per sample as the square root of Simpson's diversity index over productive rearrangements. Not all clones reach the TCRdb copy of this immuneACCESS table, which keeps in-frame sequences only. Checked studies attribute under half of the gap to unresolved V genes and leave the rest unexplained. V and J calls and clone size come straight from that table; D and trimming were deduced from the DNA. The sample table holds approximately 200,000 clones, of which 85% to 90% were seen once. Under 4% of the sample rests with the top ten.

In this sample, this clone turned up once. The antigen it recognizes is unknown. No qualities accompany the bases; no much larger clone lies one base away. Participants in the prospective study were aged 18 to 89 years, lived in about two dozen United States geographic areas, and enrolled through a virtual design. In the prospective study, cohorts were assigned on the basis of participant-reported clinical history obtained from a screening survey and a study questionnaire. Each participant in the prospective study had whole blood, serum and a nasopharyngeal or oropharyngeal swab collected by mobile phlebotomists. Participants in the prospective study had the option to provide additional blood draws and questionnaires over a roughly two-month period. Prospective study blood samples were shipped either frozen or at room temperature before DNA extraction.

The receptor was derived from a woman aged 18-29 years in a cohort exposed to, infected with or recovered from COVID-19 (not recorded which). The sequencing sample was made of PBMCs or T cells enriched from blood (not recorded which). This sequence uses TRBV19 and TRBJ2-3, with TRBD2 matching 15 junction bases. The nucleotide sequence is given as TGTGCCAGTAGTCGGACTAGCGGGGGGGGAGTAGCAGATACGCAGTATTTT. It is translated as CASSRTSGGGVADTQYF.